This T cell receptor (beta chain) emerged from a study of blood T cell repertoires in COVID-19. Study-wide context: The samples span acute and convalescent COVID-19 from the United States, Italy and Spain.

Assay: immunoSEQ multiplex PCR; the TCRdb copy retains only in-frame clones and omits some. The table has approximately 210,000 clones, around 80% seen once. The CDR3 is 16 amino acids. V was trimmed by 6 bases and J by 2 bases, leaving 17 bases between them. CDR1 and CDR2 (germline): MDHEN, SYDVKM. In assigning cohorts, the study relied on participant-reported clinical history. Sequencing used PBMCs or T cells enriched from blood (not recorded which). The receptor comes from a man aged 30-40 years with acute COVID-19. V usage is TRBV28 and J usage is TRBJ1-3; tentatively, D is TRBD1 (6 bases). CDR3 sequence reads: CASSRFQGGAGNTIYF. The CDR3 DNA sequence: TGTGCCAGCAGCCGATTCCAAGGGGGAGCTGGAAACACCATATATTTT.